Shown below are 30 T cell receptor beta chains from a single sample sequenced in a study of spatial heterogeneity in lung cancer. Broader study findings: Counts of expanded intratumoral alpha and beta TCRs tracked tumor mutation counts.

Their target antigens are unknown. Regarding time point: sample taken at primary tumor resection. TCRdb reprocessed the 5' RACE reads via MiXCR and lists one record per CDR3 protein. Of 890 or so distinct CDR3 sequences in the sample, less than 7% are singletons; the top ten hold around 30%. Specimen: lung tumor tissue, collected at surgery. The receptors originated from a female donor with early-stage non-small cell lung cancer.

This clonotype is medium-sized. The chain recombines TRBV7-2 with TRBJ2-3; D tentatively fits TRBD1 or TRBD2 (5 bases each). CDR3 size: 13 residues. V dropped 8 bases and J dropped 4 bases, with 13 bases sitting between them. Per germline, CDR1 SGHTA and CDR2 FQGNSA. CDR3 sequence: CASGAQRADTQYF. In nucleotides, the CDR3 is TGTGCCAGCGGGGCCCAGAGGGCAGATACGCAGTATTTT.

This clonotype is deemed medium-sized. The chain recombines TRBV27 with TRBJ2-7, with D perhaps TRBD1 (5 bases). Germline V gene data show CDR1 as MNHEY and CDR2 as SMNVEV (reference sequence). This CDR3 region has 13 residues. V lost 5 bases and J lost 6, with 14 bases in between. CDR3 loop: CASSPQGPGEQYF. CDR3 sequence (DNA): TGTGCCAGCAGTCCGCAGGGTCCGGGCGAGCAGTACTTC.

This clonotype is deemed hyperexpanded (1% or more). The chain links TRBV12-3 or TRBV12-4 to TRBJ2-1; TRBD2 matches at 9 bases. With 0 bases clipped from V and 5 bases from J, the junction kept 11 bases outside the gene matches. The CDR3 has 18 residues. CDR3 DNA: TGTGCCAGCAGTTTAGCGCTTGTTGCGGGACTAGCCCACAATGAGCAGTTCTTC. Amino acid sequence: CASSLALVAGLAHNEQFF.

This clonotype is medium-sized. The chain employs TRBV2 and TRBJ1-4, with D tentatively TRBD1 (6 bases). This CDR3 comprises 13 residues. Trimming left V 10 bases short and J 5 bases short, with 14 bases between. The V gene's germline CDR1 is SNHLY and CDR2 FYNNEI. CDR3 in DNA: TGTGCCACCCAAGTGGACAGCAATGAAAAACTGTTTTTT. Translated: CATQVDSNEKLFF.

In this sample, this clonotype turned up many times. The gene calls are TRBV20-1 and TRBJ1-5; D gene unclear. Per germline, CDR1 DFQATT and CDR2 SNEGSKA (reference sequence). The CDR3 is made up of 14 amino acids. The V gene lost 5 bases and the J gene lost 0 bases, with 11 bases spanning the gap. The DNA of the CDR3 is TGCAGTGCTTCCGACGTCTTTAGCAATCAGCCCCAGCATTTT. Translating gives CSASDVFSNQPQHF.

This clonotype appeared a few times. This chain uses TRBV20-1 with TRBJ2-2, with 7 nucleotides matching TRBD1. The germline V gene has CDR1 DFQATT and CDR2 SNEGSKA (reference sequence). This CDR3 region has 15 residues. After removal of 3 bases from V and 4 bases from J, the junction contained 8 bases not matched to a gene. CDR3 loop: CSARPMDRSTGELFF. CDR3 sequence (DNA): TGCAGTGCTAGGCCCATGGACAGGTCCACCGGGGAGCTGTTTTTT.

By proportion, this clonotype is medium-sized. This chain joins TRBV20-1 and TRBJ2-3; 12 bases align to TRBD2. The V gene's germline CDR1 is DFQATT and CDR2 SNEGSKA (reference sequence). The CDR3 has 15 residues. V shed 3 bases and J 10 bases; nucleotides not matched to a gene: 11. In DNA form, the CDR3 reads TGCAGTGCTAGCGAGACTAGCGGGGGTGCCTTGGCGCAGTATTTT. This encodes CSASETSGGALAQYF.

By sample fraction, this clonotype is medium-sized (0.01 to 0.1%). The V call is TRBV4-1, the J call TRBJ2-3; D ambiguous. The CDR3 runs to 13 residues. V gave up 0 bases and J gave up 3 bases, with 4 bases separating them. CDR1 and CDR2 from the germline V gene are MGHRA and YSYEKL. The CDR3 DNA reads as TGCGCCAGCAGCCAAGATCTTACAGATACGCAGTATTTT. Translation: CASSQDLTDTQYF.

Sample share makes this clonotype medium-sized. This sequence joins TRBV19 and TRBJ1-5; D ambiguous. Germline CDR1 reads LNHDA; CDR2 reads SQIVND (reference sequence). V was shortened by 4 bases and J by 5 bases, with 9 bases between the two germline ends. The CDR3 is 13 amino acids. CDR3 bases: TGTGCCAGTAGTAGGGGTAGGGATCAGCCCCAGCATTTT. Its protein is CASSRGRDQPQHF.

Within the sample, this clonotype is large. The junction differs from germline at one of its ends, possibly a read error. This chain connects TRBV20-1 to TRBJ2-1; 13 bases line up with TRBD2. The CDR3 loop spans 14 amino acids. Germline V gives CDR1 DFQATT, CDR2 SNEGSKA (reference sequence). CDR3 coding DNA: TGCAGTGTTAGACTAGCGGGAGGCTACAATGAGCAGTTCTTC. Encoded protein: CSVRLAGGYNEQFF.

In this sample, this clonotype is medium-sized. V is TRBV30 and J is TRBJ2-2; D gene unclear. The CDR3 is 15 amino acids. Germline CDR1 and CDR2: GTSNPN and SVGIG (reference sequence). Trimming left V 7 bases short and J 0 bases short, with 15 bases between. CDR3 in amino acids: CAFPPGSANTGELFF. CDR3 coding DNA: TGTGCCTTCCCCCCCGGATCTGCGAACACCGGGGAGCTGTTTTTT.

This clonotype was detected a few times. The chain combines TRBV19 with TRBJ2-5; 9 bases map to TRBD1. V was clipped by 5 bases and J by 4 bases; unmatched bases: 11. CDR3 length: 16 residues. CDR1 and CDR2 (germline): LNHDA, SQIVND (reference sequence). In DNA, the CDR3 is TGTGCCAGTAGTCTTTACCCGGACAGGGGTGCAGAGACCCAGTACTTC. Its translation: CASSLYPDRGAETQYF. Supplemented by reference TRBV19 and TRBJ2-5, the full variable domain reads DGGITQSPKYLFRKEGQNVTLSCEQNLNHDAMYWYRQDPGQGLRLIYYSQIVNDFQKGDIAEGYSVSREKKESFPLTVTSAQKNPTAFYLCASSLYPDRGAETQYFGPGTRLLVL.

This clonotype is labeled as medium-sized. This chain uses TRBV7-8 with TRBJ2-7, with 9 bases that match TRBD1. V lost 4 bases to trimming and J lost 7 bases; unmatched junction nucleotides: 5. There are 13 residues in the CDR3. Germline V gives CDR1 SGHVS, CDR2 FQNEAQ. The CDR3 spells CASSSGQGAEQYF. For the CDR3, the DNA is TGTGCCAGCAGCTCGGGACAGGGTGCGGAGCAGTACTTC.

This clonotype is deemed large. The V gene is TRBV27, the J gene TRBJ2-1, with 16 bases fitting TRBD2. The CDR3 consists of 19 residues. Germline values: CDR1 MNHEY, CDR2 SMNVEV (reference sequence). The junction had 9 bases not matched to a gene; V was cut back by 6 bases and J by 1 base. The CDR3 spells CASRPPSGLAGGSYNEQFF. In DNA form, the CDR3 reads TGTGCCAGCAGGCCCCCCTCGGGACTAGCGGGGGGGTCCTACAATGAGCAGTTCTTC.

By sample share, this clonotype is medium-sized. The chain carries TRBV10-3 and TRBJ1-1; D is possibly TRBD1 (5 bases). The V gene's germline CDR1 is ENHRY and CDR2 SYGVKD. The CDR3 sequence is 13 residues long. V dropped 3 bases and J dropped 0 bases, with 5 bases sitting between them. CDR3 coding DNA: TGTGCCATCAGTGACAGGGTGAACACTGAAGCTTTCTTT. Protein product: CAISDRVNTEAFF.

This clonotype is labeled medium-sized (0.01 to 0.1%). The rearrangement uses TRBV4-3 and TRBJ2-3; D is unresolved. The CDR3 runs to 16 residues. Trimming pared 0 bases from V and 5 bases from J, leaving 15 bases between. CDR1 LGHNA and CDR2 YSLEER come from the germline V gene. The CDR3 sequence is CASSQDWADRGDTQYF. In DNA, the CDR3 is TGCGCCAGCAGCCAAGATTGGGCGGACCGAGGAGATACGCAGTATTTT.

This clonotype is medium-sized in the sample. This chain connects TRBV7-9 to TRBJ1-4; no definite D call. The CDR3 has 12 residues. The V end lost 4 bases, the J end lost 6 bases, and 6 bases lay between the germline ends. Germline V gene lookup returns CDR1 SEHNR and CDR2 FQNEAQ (reference sequence). As DNA, the CDR3 is TGTGCCAGCAGCTCGGTCCATGAAAAACTGTTTTTT. This translates into CASSSVHEKLFF.

Sample share makes this clonotype hyperexpanded. CDR3 amino acids: CASSPFPAGYEQYF. The CDR3, as DNA: TGTGCCAGCAGCCCATTTCCGGCTGGCTACGAGCAGTACTTC. The chain has TRBV7-9 and TRBJ2-7, with D unclear. From germline, CDR1 is SEHNR and CDR2 FQNEAQ (reference sequence). The V end lost 5 bases, the J end lost 3 bases, and 14 bases lay between the germline ends. This CDR3 spans 14 amino acids.

As regards this clonotype: A single base separates this from a much larger clone, so it may be a read error. The rearrangement uses TRBV12-3 or TRBV12-4 and TRBJ1-4; D may be TRBD1 (5 bases). V was cut by 2 bases and J by 6 bases, with 16 bases left in between. The CDR3 has 16 amino acids. The CDR3: CASSLCIGRGDEKLFF. Written as DNA, the CDR3 is TGTGCCAGCAGTTTATGTATAGGTCGGGGGGATGAAAAACTGTTTTTT.

This clonotype is labeled as medium-sized. The chain recombines TRBV27 with TRBJ1-1; D unclear. Germline loops: CDR1 MNHEY, CDR2 SMNVEV (reference sequence). The CDR3 contains 11 residues. The V gene lost 6 bases and the J gene lost 4 bases, with 6 bases spanning the gap. The CDR3 DNA sequence: TGTGCCAGCAGCTTTGGCACTGAAGCTTTCTTT. Its protein is CASSFGTEAFF.

This clonotype is medium-sized in the sample. The chain joins TRBV7-9 to TRBJ2-3; no clear D gene. This CDR3 spans 13 amino acids. Germline V gives CDR1 SEHNR, CDR2 FQNEAQ (reference sequence). V lost 5 bases and J 4 bases, leaving 10 bases between the germline ends. The CDR3, as DNA: TGTGCCAGCAGCCCGGAGTGGGCAGATACGCAGTATTTT. The encoded protein is CASSPEWADTQYF.

In this sample, this clonotype is medium-sized. The V and J genes are TRBV6-5 and TRBJ2-5; 10 bases map to TRBD2. The CDR3 sequence is 15 residues long. V dropped 6 bases and J dropped 5; count of bases not matched to a gene: 9. CDR1 is MNHEY and CDR2 is SVGAGI in the germline V gene. The CDR3 loop reads CASSKTLAGEETQYF. CDR3 coding DNA: TGTGCCAGCAGCAAGACTCTAGCGGGGGAGGAGACCCAGTACTTC.

This clonotype is labeled as medium-sized. The chain couples TRBV27 to TRBJ2-7; 7 bases align to TRBD1. Per the germline V gene, CDR1 is MNHEY and CDR2 is SMNVEV (reference sequence). The trim removed 4 bases at V and 7 bases at J, leaving 4 bases unmatched. The CDR3 sequence is 12 residues long. CDR3 sequence reads: CASSSQGMEQYF. CDR3 bases: TGTGCCAGCAGTTCACAGGGGATGGAGCAGTACTTC.

This clonotype ranks as medium-sized. This rearrangement joins TRBV5-1 to TRBJ2-5; 8 nucleotides align to TRBD2. Germline V gene data show CDR1 as SGHRS and CDR2 as YFSETQ. The CDR3 has 15 residues. V shed 3 bases, J shed 3 bases, and the junction held 7 bases outside the gene matches. The CDR3 reads CASSWRGVSEETQYF. Here the CDR3 DNA reads TGCGCCAGCAGCTGGCGGGGGGTCTCGGAAGAGACCCAGTACTTC.

This clonotype is categorized as large (0.1 to 1%). The chain joins TRBV6-5 to TRBJ2-2; D may be TRBD2 (6 bases). The germline V and J ends were trimmed by 5 bases and 5 bases, with 18 bases remaining between them. The germline V gene has CDR1 MNHEY and CDR2 SVGAGI. The CDR3 extends over 16 amino acids. The CDR3 loop is CASSDLPPGVTGELFF. The CDR3 DNA follows: TGTGCCAGCAGTGACCTCCCCCCGGGGGTAACCGGGGAGCTGTTTTTT.

This clonotype qualifies as large. The gene calls are TRBV7-2 and TRBJ1-2; no clear D. The length of the CDR3 is 15 residues. V was clipped by 1 base and J by 1 base, with 10 bases between them. Germline assignment: CDR1 SGHTA and CDR2 FQGNSA. CDR3 nucleotides: TGTGCCAGCAGCTTAGGGTTCACAGATAACTATGGCTACACCTTC. Translation: CASSLGFTDNYGYTF.

This clonotype is medium-sized (0.01 to 0.1%) in the sample. J is TRBJ2-5 and V is TRBV11-2; D unresolved. This CDR3 is 15 amino acids long. The germline V gene encodes CDR1 SGHAT and CDR2 FQNNGV. V lost 0 bases, J lost 1 base, and 9 bases lay in between. The CDR3 nucleotides read TGTGCCAGCAGCTTAGATCATACGGGCCAAGAGACCCAGTACTTC. Amino acid sequence: CASSLDHTGQETQYF.

This clonotype has at least ten counts. The chain recombines TRBV29-1 with TRBJ2-5, with 8 bases fitting TRBD1. The germline CDR1 and CDR2 sequences are SQVTM and ANQGSEA. The length of the CDR3 is 13 residues. J lost 4 bases, V lost 4 bases, and 5 bases had no gene match. CDR3 nucleotide sequence: TGCAGCGTTGCGCCGGACAGGGCAGAGACCCAGTACTTC. Its protein product is CSVAPDRAETQYF.

This clonotype was counted a few times. The chain combines TRBV10-2 with TRBJ1-4; D is unresolved. Germline CDR1 and CDR2: WSHSY and SAAADI. Trimming left V 4 bases short and J 8 bases short, with 14 bases between. There are 14 residues in the CDR3. The CDR3 here is CASSGAVRSEKLFF. CDR3 sequence (DNA): TGCGCCAGCAGTGGGGCAGTTCGATCGGAAAAACTGTTTTTT.

This clonotype counts as large. V gene TRBV7-6 combines with J gene TRBJ2-2, with D possibly being TRBD2 (5 bases). Germline V CDR1 and CDR2: SGHVS, FNYEAQ. CDR3 length equals 16 residues. With 5 bases removed from V and 0 bases from J, the gap between germline ends came to 13 bases. In DNA form, the CDR3 reads TGTGCCAGCAGCCGCCCTCGGGGTTCGAACACCGGGGAGCTGTTTTTT. Translated: CASSRPRGSNTGELFF.